Below, one TCR beta chain is given with its context. It has no known antigen specificity. No per-base quality is available; no much larger clone lies one base away. Libraries were constructed by the immunoSEQ multiplex PCR assay. In most patients, genomic DNA was isolated using the Qiagen DNeasy Blood and Tissue Kit and sent frozen to Adaptive Biotechnologies for TCR sequencing. Adaptive Biotechnologies carried out high-throughput TCR-beta CDR3 sequencing of genomic DNA for most patients. As for how the authors treated the data: TCR sequencing data for over 15 patients were retrieved from Adaptive's ImmunoSEQ software; a few other patients were processed with MiXCR and VDJtools. To correct CD4 versus CD8 sorting errors, any sequence found in both subsets at a frequency ratio below 5:1 was removed. CDR3 nucleotide sequences shared between donor and recipient were removed because their origin could not be assigned. At least 2-fold expansion over unstimulated cells and a minimum CFSE-low frequency of 0.002% (template counts) or 0.001% (read counts) were required for clones to be classified as alloreactive. Clones detected in sequenced pre-transplant spleen, lymph node, or MLR CFSE-low populations of the donor or recipient were defined as mappable. Cumulative frequency of alloreactive clones was calculated as a percentage of all sequences weighted by copy number. The clones in this table, taken by TCRdb from immuneACCESS, are in-frame only. Not every clone is retained; where verified, under half of the shortfall comes from an unresolved V gene, and the cause of the rest is unknown. Clone size and V and J calls were adopted from that table, with D and trimming inferred from the DNA. This sample has 78,000 or so clones in its table, and roughly 84% of those were observed once. The ten largest clones represent 8% of the sample.

The data were obtained in a study of graft-versus-host responses after intestinal transplantation (dated by TCRdb to the early 2020s). Study-level background: The transplants that recipients received were multivisceral, liver-intestinal, or isolated intestinal. All recipients received anti-thymocyte globulin induction followed by maintenance tacrolimus and steroids for around three years. Bulk TCR-beta CDR3 sequencing was used to track graft-versus-host and host-versus-graft alloreactive T cell clones in the graft, circulation and bone marrow after intestinal transplantation. Alloreactive clones were identified by sequencing pre-transplant mixed lymphocyte reaction products and comparing these products with unstimulated pre-transplant donor and recipient T cells. A cohort of 20 to 25 intestinal transplant recipients, including one retransplant, was enrolled, and a few patients lacking pretransplant specimens were excluded. Donor T cell macrochimerism was defined as a peak of at least 4% donor T cells among recipient peripheral blood mononuclear cells. Rather than being sequenced by the commercial service, samples from a few later patients were sequenced in-house on an Illumina MiSeq and processed with MiXCR. The investigation overall reported the following: The relatively low number and heterogeneity of intestinal transplant patients limited the conclusions. In patients with donor T cell macrochimerism, the allografts had high GvH to HvG T cell clonal ratios. GvH clones were found in recipient bone marrow, and some of the GvH clones appeared earlier in ileal mucosa or blood, which is consistent with an intestinal mucosal origin. Early after transplant, declines in HvG clones were associated with peak levels of circulating GvH clones.

The intended sense of this specimen's time point label: cells obtained before transplantation from donor or recipient. CD3+CD4+ and CD3+CD8+ populations were FACS-sorted from unstimulated pre-transplant donor and recipient cells taken from spleen or lymph nodes. The junction shows trimming of 3 bases on V and 4 bases on J, and the gene matches do not reach 9 bases of it. The CDR3 goes from the cysteine to the phenylalanine over 14 residues. Only the CDR3 part of the read is kept: 42 bases, read in frame from the first base. Via the germline V gene (reference sequence), CDR1 is GTSNPN and CDR2 SVGIG.

The material sequenced was unstimulated CD8+ T cells sorted from spleen or lymph node cells, taken before transplant. This clonotype was sampled from a human donor who was the organ donor for an intestinal transplant. Recombination joined TRBV30 with TRBJ2-7; a stretch of 7 junction bases matches TRBD1. The bases are TGTGCCTGGAGCCGAGGGGGCAATGGGTACGAGCAGTACTTC. Translation gives CAWSRGGNGYEQYF.